A selection of T cell receptor beta chains follows, all from one sample in a study of blood T cell repertoires in COVID-19. The method was immunoSEQ multiplex PCR; TCRdb's version includes in-frame clones alone and lacks a portion of them. There are 150,000 to 200,000 clones in the sample; approximately 90% occur only once, and about 0.8% lies in the top ten. The specimen sequenced was PBMCs or T cells enriched from blood (not recorded which). The source is a woman aged 18-30 years who had recovered from COVID-19. Each CDR3 is given with its conserved first and last residue. Fields, in order: J gene, clone size, D gene, V gene, CDR3 protein, CDR3 DNA. A D gene is named only where the DNA matches it firmly. Only part of the rows carry a size: once, few, many, or a class if the clone is expanded.

j_call: TRBJ2-7; clone_size: -; d_call: -; v_call: TRBV13; cdr3_aa: CASSLGGSYEQYF; cdr3_nt: TGTGCCAGCAGCTTAGGCGGGAGCTACGAGCAGTACTTC
j_call: TRBJ1-5; clone_size: -; d_call: -; v_call: TRBV19; cdr3_aa: CASKPRGSSNQPQHF; cdr3_nt: TGTGCCAGTAAACCGCGGGGGAGCAGCAATCAGCCCCAGCATTTT
j_call: TRBJ1-5; clone_size: -; d_call: -; v_call: TRBV3-1/TRBV3-2; cdr3_aa: CASSQGRGIRRQHF; cdr3_nt: TGTGCCAGCAGCCAAGGGAGGGGTATCCGGCGCCAGCATTTT
j_call: TRBJ1-1; clone_size: once; d_call: -; v_call: TRBV24-1; cdr3_aa: CATQTGLNTEAFF; cdr3_nt: TGTGCCACCCAAACAGGACTAAACACTGAAGCTTTCTTT
j_call: TRBJ2-7; clone_size: few; d_call: -; v_call: TRBV5-1; cdr3_aa: CASSTQAHSYEQYF; cdr3_nt: TGCGCCAGCAGCACTCAGGCTCATTCCTACGAGCAGTACTTC
j_call: TRBJ2-7; clone_size: few; d_call: -; v_call: TRBV30; cdr3_aa: CAWSKGRYEQYF; cdr3_nt: TGTGCCTGGAGTAAGGGGCGATACGAGCAGTACTTC
j_call: TRBJ2-3; clone_size: -; d_call: TRBD2; v_call: TRBV5-1; cdr3_aa: CASSLVAGGPDTQYF; cdr3_nt: TGCGCCAGCAGCTTGGTAGCGGGAGGGCCAGATACGCAGTATTTT
j_call: TRBJ2-1; clone_size: -; d_call: TRBD2; v_call: TRBV7-9; cdr3_aa: CASSKGPGTNNEQFF; cdr3_nt: TGTGCCAGCAGCAAGGGCCCCGGGACTAACAATGAGCAGTTCTTC
j_call: TRBJ2-7; clone_size: -; d_call: -; v_call: TRBV10-3; cdr3_aa: CAISGQNSYEQYF; cdr3_nt: TGTGCCATCAGTGGACAAAACTCCTACGAGCAGTACTTC
j_call: TRBJ2-1; clone_size: -; d_call: TRBD2; v_call: TRBV2; cdr3_aa: CASTEGLNEQFF; cdr3_nt: TGTGCCAGCACCGAGGGACTAAATGAGCAGTTCTTC
j_call: TRBJ2-1; clone_size: -; d_call: TRBD2; v_call: TRBV5-4; cdr3_aa: CASSLKTSGRIWNEQFF; cdr3_nt: TGTGCCAGCAGCTTGAAGACTAGCGGGAGAATTTGGAATGAGCAGTTCTTC
j_call: TRBJ1-2; clone_size: -; d_call: TRBD1; v_call: TRBV30; cdr3_aa: CAWRRQGFSYGYTF; cdr3_nt: TGTGCCTGGCGTAGACAGGGTTTTAGCTATGGCTACACCTTC
j_call: TRBJ1-5; clone_size: -; d_call: TRBD1; v_call: TRBV29-1; cdr3_aa: CSVGQDSNQPQHF; cdr3_nt: TGCAGCGTGGGACAGGATAGCAATCAGCCCCAGCATTTT
j_call: TRBJ2-3; clone_size: -; d_call: -; v_call: TRBV7-2; cdr3_aa: CASRRTAGLTDTQYF; cdr3_nt: TGTGCCAGCAGACGGACGGCGGGGCTCACAGATACGCAGTATTTT
j_call: TRBJ2-7; clone_size: -; d_call: TRBD1; v_call: TRBV15; cdr3_aa: CATSRGDRASYEQYF; cdr3_nt: TGTGCCACCAGCAGGGGGGACAGGGCTTCCTACGAGCAGTACTTC
j_call: TRBJ1-5; clone_size: -; d_call: -; v_call: TRBV4-1; cdr3_aa: CASSQDGGFGNQPQHF; cdr3_nt: TGCGCCAGCAGCCAAGACGGGGGATTCGGCAATCAGCCCCAGCATTTT
j_call: TRBJ2-3; clone_size: few; d_call: TRBD2; v_call: TRBV6-5; cdr3_aa: CASTRLAGSTDTQYF; cdr3_nt: TGTGCCAGCACGAGACTAGCGGGAAGTACAGATACGCAGTATTTT
j_call: TRBJ1-4; clone_size: once; d_call: TRBD1; v_call: TRBV30; cdr3_aa: CACSPGTGGGEKLFF; cdr3_nt: TGTGCCTGTAGTCCCGGGACAGGGGGGGGTGAAAAACTGTTTTTT
j_call: TRBJ1-2; clone_size: -; d_call: -; v_call: TRBV28; cdr3_aa: CASSLWRAYGYTF; cdr3_nt: TGTGCCAGCAGTTTATGGCGGGCCTATGGCTACACCTTC
j_call: TRBJ2-7; clone_size: -; d_call: -; v_call: TRBV28; cdr3_aa: CASSFGGRPSEQYF; cdr3_nt: TGTGCCAGCAGTTTTGGTGGGAGGCCTAGCGAGCAGTACTTC
j_call: TRBJ2-7; clone_size: -; d_call: -; v_call: TRBV27; cdr3_aa: CASSSVYEQYF; cdr3_nt: TGTGCCAGCAGTTCGGTCTACGAGCAGTACTTC
j_call: TRBJ2-7; clone_size: -; d_call: TRBD2; v_call: TRBV20-1; cdr3_aa: CSASRFRGTSGSEQYF; cdr3_nt: TGCAGTGCTAGTAGGTTCCGCGGGACTAGCGGGAGCGAGCAGTACTTC
j_call: TRBJ2-7; clone_size: -; d_call: -; v_call: TRBV20-1; cdr3_aa: CSASRLADFYEQYF; cdr3_nt: TGCAGTGCTAGTAGGTTAGCGGACTTCTACGAGCAGTACTTC
j_call: TRBJ1-1; clone_size: -; d_call: -; v_call: TRBV5-6; cdr3_aa: CASSPDYRGAGGTEAFF; cdr3_nt: TGTGCCAGCAGCCCGGATTATCGGGGCGCCGGGGGGACTGAAGCTTTCTTT
j_call: TRBJ2-1; clone_size: -; d_call: TRBD2; v_call: TRBV5-5; cdr3_aa: CASSLLVLAGPRYNEQFF; cdr3_nt: TGTGCCAGCAGCTTGCTGGTATTAGCGGGGCCCCGGTACAATGAGCAGTTCTTC
j_call: TRBJ1-6; clone_size: -; d_call: -; v_call: TRBV7-8; cdr3_aa: CASSLSSGKGWDSPLHF; cdr3_nt: TGTGCCAGCAGCTTAAGCTCGGGAAAAGGGTGGGATTCACCCCTCCACTTT
j_call: TRBJ2-2; clone_size: few; d_call: TRBD2; v_call: TRBV5-4; cdr3_aa: CASSPGLAGTTGELFF; cdr3_nt: TGTGCCAGCAGCCCCGGACTAGCGGGTACGACCGGGGAGCTGTTTTTT
j_call: TRBJ1-1; clone_size: -; d_call: -; v_call: TRBV5-5; cdr3_aa: CASRNNGGTEAFF; cdr3_nt: TGTGCCAGCAGAAATAACGGGGGAACTGAAGCTTTCTTT
j_call: TRBJ1-6; clone_size: few; d_call: TRBD1; v_call: TRBV5-4; cdr3_aa: CASSEGTGYNSPLHF; cdr3_nt: TGTGCCAGCAGCGAGGGGACAGGCTATAATTCACCCCTCCACTTT
j_call: TRBJ2-7; clone_size: once; d_call: -; v_call: TRBV6-5; cdr3_aa: CASSYSSGEQYF; cdr3_nt: TGTGCCAGCAGTTATTCATCGGGGGAGCAGTACTTC
j_call: TRBJ1-2; clone_size: -; d_call: -; v_call: TRBV12-3/TRBV12-4; cdr3_aa: CASSLDSYYGYTF; cdr3_nt: TGTGCCAGCAGTTTGGACAGTTACTATGGCTACACCTTC
j_call: TRBJ2-7; clone_size: -; d_call: TRBD1; v_call: TRBV5-1; cdr3_aa: CASARDSSYEQYF; cdr3_nt: TGCGCCAGCGCCCGGGACAGCTCCTACGAGCAGTACTTC
j_call: TRBJ2-3; clone_size: -; d_call: -; v_call: TRBV19; cdr3_aa: CASSISGTGDTQYF; cdr3_nt: TGTGCCAGTAGTATTAGCGGCACCGGGGATACGCAGTATTTT
j_call: TRBJ2-1; clone_size: few; d_call: -; v_call: TRBV5-5; cdr3_aa: CASGEDRWFNEQFF; cdr3_nt: TGTGCCAGCGGCGAGGACAGATGGTTCAATGAGCAGTTCTTC
j_call: TRBJ1-3; clone_size: once; d_call: -; v_call: TRBV5-1; cdr3_aa: CASSLGAGLTGNTIYF; cdr3_nt: TGCGCCAGCAGCTTAGGAGCGGGGCTTACTGGAAACACCATATATTTT
j_call: TRBJ2-7; clone_size: -; d_call: TRBD2; v_call: TRBV5-1; cdr3_aa: CASSFGSGRNSYEQYF; cdr3_nt: TGCGCCAGCAGCTTTGGTAGCGGGAGGAACTCCTACGAGCAGTACTTC
j_call: TRBJ2-7; clone_size: once; d_call: -; v_call: TRBV6-5; cdr3_aa: CASSYRGYEQYF; cdr3_nt: TGTGCCAGCAGTTATAGGGGCTACGAGCAGTACTTC
j_call: TRBJ2-1; clone_size: -; d_call: TRBD2; v_call: TRBV28; cdr3_aa: CATRGTSGSNEQFF; cdr3_nt: TGTGCCACCCGGGGTACTAGCGGAAGCAATGAGCAGTTCTTC
j_call: TRBJ1-1; clone_size: -; d_call: -; v_call: TRBV6-5; cdr3_aa: CASSLRTGTEAFF; cdr3_nt: TGTGCCAGCAGTCTCCGAACGGGGACTGAAGCTTTCTTT
j_call: TRBJ1-2; clone_size: few; d_call: -; v_call: TRBV4-1; cdr3_aa: CASSLPGQLGSGYTF; cdr3_nt: TGCGCCAGCAGCCTTCCCGGACAGTTGGGTAGTGGCTACACCTTC
j_call: TRBJ2-7; clone_size: -; d_call: TRBD1; v_call: TRBV27; cdr3_aa: CASSWGTGGRYEQYF; cdr3_nt: TGTGCCAGCAGTTGGGGGACAGGGGGCCGGTACGAGCAGTACTTC
j_call: TRBJ1-5; clone_size: -; d_call: -; v_call: TRBV4-1; cdr3_aa: CASSQVRGSNQPQHF; cdr3_nt: TGCGCCAGCAGCCAAGTGAGGGGGAGCAATCAGCCCCAGCATTTT
j_call: TRBJ2-3; clone_size: -; d_call: -; v_call: TRBV2; cdr3_aa: CASRGLAFTDTQYF; cdr3_nt: TGTGCCAGCAGAGGACTCGCTTTCACAGATACGCAGTATTTT
j_call: TRBJ1-1; clone_size: few; d_call: -; v_call: TRBV19; cdr3_aa: CASSAQPRENTEAFF; cdr3_nt: TGTGCCAGTAGTGCGCAACCCAGGGAGAACACTGAAGCTTTCTTT
j_call: TRBJ2-6; clone_size: -; d_call: TRBD2; v_call: TRBV4-3; cdr3_aa: CASSQGGGSGANVLTF; cdr3_nt: TGCGCCAGCAGCCAAGGGGGAGGGTCTGGGGCCAACGTCCTGACTTTC
j_call: TRBJ2-7; clone_size: -; d_call: -; v_call: TRBV28; cdr3_aa: CASSLPSQAYEQYF; cdr3_nt: TGTGCCAGCAGTTTACCGTCGCAGGCCTACGAGCAGTACTTC